This TCR beta chain was profiled in a study of T cells after yellow fever vaccination. TCRdb processed the 5' RACE reads anew with MiXCR; each CDR3 protein has one entry. Here the sample spans 450,000 to 650,000 distinct CDR3 sequences, roughly 13% being singletons. V was pared by 2 bases and J by 4 bases, with 9 bases of the junction left unmatched. The germline gives CDR1 MNHEY, CDR2 SVGAGI. This CDR3 is 19 amino acids long. This receptor was taken from a man aged 25-40 years who received the YFV17D yellow fever vaccine. The starting material was PBMCs, obtained on the day of the yellow fever booster vaccination. V is TRBV6-5 and J is TRBJ2-3; 16 positions agree with TRBD2. CDR3 coding DNA: TGTGCCAGCAGTTACGGGACCGGGACTAGCGGGAGGGCCGCAGATACGCAGTATTTT. This codes for CASSYGTGTSGRAADTQYF.